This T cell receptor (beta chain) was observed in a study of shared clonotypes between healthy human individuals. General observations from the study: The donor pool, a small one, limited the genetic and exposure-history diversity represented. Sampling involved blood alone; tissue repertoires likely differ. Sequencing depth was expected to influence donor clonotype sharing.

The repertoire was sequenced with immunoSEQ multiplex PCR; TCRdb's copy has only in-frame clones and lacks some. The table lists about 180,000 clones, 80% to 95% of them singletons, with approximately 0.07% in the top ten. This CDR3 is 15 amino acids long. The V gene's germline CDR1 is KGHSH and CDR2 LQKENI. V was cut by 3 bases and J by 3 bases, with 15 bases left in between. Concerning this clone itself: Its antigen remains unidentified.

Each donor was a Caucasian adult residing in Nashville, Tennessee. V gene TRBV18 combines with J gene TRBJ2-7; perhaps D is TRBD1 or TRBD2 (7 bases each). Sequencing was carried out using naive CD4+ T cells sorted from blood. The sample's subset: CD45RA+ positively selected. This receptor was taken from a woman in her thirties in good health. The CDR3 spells CASSPMTGTNYEQYF. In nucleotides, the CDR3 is TGTGCCAGCTCACCGATGACAGGGACTAACTACGAGCAGTACTTC.